The text below deals with one T cell receptor (beta chain). What it recognizes is unknown. The germline gives CDR1 MNHEY, CDR2 SVGEGT. With V trimmed by 4 bases and J by 4 bases, 4 bases remained unmatched. CDR3 length: 14 residues. The data are from a study of T cell repertoires in cytomegalovirus infection. On the study more broadly: Recently identified HLA-C-restricted CMV epitopes and well-studied HLA-B-restricted CMV epitopes were used by the study. TCR beta signatures that were public indicated CMV infection and matching HLA type. Study-level findings and limits: HLA-C-restricted CMV-specific TCR beta clonotypes were dominant in the ex vivo response. CMV carriers with the relevant HLA were identified by cumulative public TCR beta family frequency.

In TCRdb, the reads were re-called with MiXCR into one record per CDR3 protein. The table includes 250,000 to 300,000 distinct CDR3 sequences, around 20% detected once. V and J are TRBV6-2 or TRBV6-3 and TRBJ2-1, with 7 bases matching TRBD1. The sample consisted of cultured PBMCs, taken from culture after CMV antigen stimulation. This clonotype was obtained from a human donor in good health (CMV status not recorded). Some clones in this sample may be carry-over from other donors' samples. CDR3 amino acids: CASSSQGVYNEQFF. DNA for the CDR3: TGTGCCAGCAGTTCGCAGGGGGTATACAATGAGCAGTTCTTC.